The subject of this entry is one T cell receptor (beta chain). Its specificity is unknown. Expressed TCRB transcripts were sequenced after all isolated RNA was converted to cDNA. Clones were sequenced by immunoSEQ multiplex PCR, and TCRdb holds only the in-frame ones, with some missing. The data contain around 430,000 clones, approximately 30% of them seen just once; the ten biggest clones take up about 0.065%. The data were obtained in a study of beta chain features in type 1 diabetes. Findings and caveats of the study: TCRB CDR3 length was moderately but significantly reduced in all four CD4+ subsets of Type 1 diabetes patients. Individuals with type 1 diabetes displayed fewer insertions and more deletions at VDJ junctions. A cDNA-based sequencing approach could over-represent cells with high TCR expression.

V lost 5 bases and J lost 4; bases outside the gene matches: 6. CDR3 length: 14 residues. Looked up from germline, CDR1 is SGHTA and CDR2 is FQGNSA. This rearrangement joins TRBV7-2 to TRBJ2-7; 9 bases are a match to TRBD2. This clonotype was sampled from a man between 18 and 29 years old in good health. The sample taken for sequencing was naive CD4+ T cells from blood. The CDR3, as DNA: TGTGCCAGCAGCCCTCGACTAGCGGTGTACGAGCAGTACTTC. This translates into CASSPRLAVYEQYF.